The rows below give T cell receptor beta chains drawn from one sample of a study of blood T cell repertoires in COVID-19. Only in-frame clones appear in the TCRdb table, and some are missing; sequencing was by immunoSEQ multiplex PCR. The data show a few hundred thousand clones, 65% to 85% seen once. Sequencing input: peripheral blood. These receptor sequences come from an elderly woman with acute or convalescent COVID-19. CDR3s include the opening cysteine and the closing phenylalanine or tryptophan. Each record gives: D gene, clone size, J gene, V gene, CDR3 protein, CDR3 DNA. A D gene is named only where the DNA matches it firmly. Some rows have no size entry. The others give once, few or many, or a class for an expanded clone.

-,-,TRBJ1-2,TRBV5-6,CASSSTGSDYGYTF,TGTGCCAGCAGCTCGACGGGTTCTGACTATGGCTACACCTTC
TRBD1,-,TRBJ2-7,TRBV5-6,CASSQTDRREQYF,TGTGCCAGCAGCCAGACGGACAGGCGCGAGCAGTACTTC
-,-,TRBJ1-5,TRBV30,CAWKPGVNQPQHF,TGTGCCTGGAAACCAGGGGTCAATCAGCCCCAGCATTTT
-,-,TRBJ1-3,TRBV28,CASIGAARSSGNTIYF,TGTGCCAGCATTGGTGCGGCCCGGAGCTCTGGAAACACCATATATTTT
TRBD1,-,TRBJ2-6,TRBV10-3,CAIRERQGALPSSGANVLTF,TGTGCCATCAGAGAAAGACAGGGTGCCCTTCCTAGCTCTGGGGCCAACGTCCTGACTTTC
TRBD1,-,TRBJ2-3,TRBV6-2/TRBV6-3,CASSFQTGGATPDTQYF,TGTGCCAGCAGTTTCCAGACAGGGGGCGCAACCCCAGATACGCAGTATTTT
TRBD1,once,TRBJ1-1,TRBV6-6,CASGGQGEAFF,TGTGCCAGCGGGGGACAGGGTGAAGCTTTCTTT
-,few,TRBJ2-7,TRBV18,CASSPISGDTYEQYF,TGTGCCAGCTCACCGATATCGGGGGATACCTACGAGCAGTACTTC
TRBD1,once,TRBJ1-1,TRBV19,CASSIAGAGGNMNTEAFF,TGTGCCAGTAGTATAGCGGGGGCAGGGGGCAACATGAACACTGAAGCTTTCTTT
-,once,TRBJ1-2,TRBV6-6,CASSPIPGQFQGYGYTF,TGTGCCAGCAGTCCGATCCCCGGACAATTCCAAGGCTATGGCTACACCTTC
-,few,TRBJ1-2,TRBV21-1,CAKSPEGKDGYTF,TGTGCCAAGAGCCCAGAGGGAAAGGATGGCTACACCTTC
-,-,TRBJ1-2,TRBV5-5,CASSFRDNSYGYTF,TGTGCCAGCAGCTTCCGGGACAATAGCTATGGCTACACCTTC
-,-,TRBJ1-1,TRBV27,CASVGGDEAFF,TGTGCCAGCGTTGGGGGGGATGAAGCTTTCTTT
-,-,TRBJ1-6,TRBV9,CASSVRGDVGNSPLHF,TGTGCCAGCAGCGTACGCGGGGACGTCGGTAATTCACCCCTCCACTTT
-,-,TRBJ2-2,TRBV11-2,CASSLVAGTGELFF,TGTGCCAGCAGCTTAGTCGCAGGCACCGGGGAGCTGTTTTTT
-,once,TRBJ1-5,TRBV15,CATSRDMGASWGQPQHF,TGTGCCACCAGCAGAGATATGGGGGCCTCCTGGGGTCAGCCCCAGCATTTT
TRBD1,-,TRBJ1-1,TRBV19,CASSINLAGGLNTEAFF,TGTGCCAGTAGTATTAACCTGGCAGGGGGCCTGAACACTGAAGCTTTCTTT
-,-,TRBJ1-2,TRBV7-2,CASSLGPGGNYGYTF,TGTGCCAGCAGCTTAGGGCCCGGGGGTAACTATGGCTACACCTTC
-,-,TRBJ2-5,TRBV4-2,CASSQDLAGPQETQYF,TGTGCCAGCAGCCAAGATCTTGCGGGGCCCCAAGAGACCCAGTACTTC
TRBD1,-,TRBJ1-1,TRBV28,CASRVQGANTEAFF,TGTGCCAGCAGGGTACAGGGGGCGAACACTGAAGCTTTCTTT
-,-,TRBJ1-2,TRBV30,CPTNAGGPGGYTF,TGTCCCACCAACGCCGGGGGGCCGGGGGGCTACACCTTC
TRBD1,-,TRBJ1-1,TRBV18,CASSPQGALNTEAFF,TGTGCCAGCTCACCACAGGGGGCTTTGAACACTGAAGCTTTCTTT